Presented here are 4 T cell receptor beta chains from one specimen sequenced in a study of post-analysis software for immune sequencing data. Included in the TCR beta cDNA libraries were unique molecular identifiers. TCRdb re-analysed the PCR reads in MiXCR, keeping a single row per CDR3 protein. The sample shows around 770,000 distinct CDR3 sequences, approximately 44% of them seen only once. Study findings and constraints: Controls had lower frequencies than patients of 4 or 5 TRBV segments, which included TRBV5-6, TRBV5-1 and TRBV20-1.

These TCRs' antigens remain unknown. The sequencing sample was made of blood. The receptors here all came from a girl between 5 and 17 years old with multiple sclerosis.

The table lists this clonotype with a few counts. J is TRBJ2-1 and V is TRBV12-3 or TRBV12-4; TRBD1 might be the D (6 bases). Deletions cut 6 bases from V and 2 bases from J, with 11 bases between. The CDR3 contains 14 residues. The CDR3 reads CASRGDNAYNEQFF. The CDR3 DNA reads TGTGCCAGCAGGGGGGACAACGCCTACAATGAGCAGTTCTTC.

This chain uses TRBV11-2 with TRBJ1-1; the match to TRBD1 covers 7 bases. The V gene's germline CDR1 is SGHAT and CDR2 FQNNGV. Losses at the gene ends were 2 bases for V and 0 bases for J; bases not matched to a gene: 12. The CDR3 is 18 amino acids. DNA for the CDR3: TGTGCCAGCAGCTTACACCGGACAGGCCCTACTATGAACACTGAAGCTTTCTTT. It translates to CASSLHRTGPTMNTEAFF.

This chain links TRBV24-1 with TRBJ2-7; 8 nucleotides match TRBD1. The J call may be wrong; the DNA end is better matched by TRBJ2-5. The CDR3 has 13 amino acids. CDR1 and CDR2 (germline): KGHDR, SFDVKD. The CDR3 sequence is CATGGQVGETQYF. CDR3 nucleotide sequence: TGTGCCACCGGGGGACAGGTAGGAGAGACCCAGTACTTC.

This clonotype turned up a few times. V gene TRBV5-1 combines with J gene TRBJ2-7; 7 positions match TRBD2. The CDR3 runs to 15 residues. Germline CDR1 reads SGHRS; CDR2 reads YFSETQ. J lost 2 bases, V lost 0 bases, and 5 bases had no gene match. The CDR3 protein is CASSLELATPYEQYF. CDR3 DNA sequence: TGCGCCAGCAGCTTGGAACTAGCGACCCCCTACGAGCAGTACTTC. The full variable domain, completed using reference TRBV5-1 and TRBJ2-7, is KAGVTQTPRYLIKTRGQQVTLSCSPISGHRSVSWYQQTPGQGLQFLFEYFSETQRNKGNFPGRFSGRQFSNSRSEMNVSTLELGDSALYLCASSLELATPYEQYFGPGTRLTVT.